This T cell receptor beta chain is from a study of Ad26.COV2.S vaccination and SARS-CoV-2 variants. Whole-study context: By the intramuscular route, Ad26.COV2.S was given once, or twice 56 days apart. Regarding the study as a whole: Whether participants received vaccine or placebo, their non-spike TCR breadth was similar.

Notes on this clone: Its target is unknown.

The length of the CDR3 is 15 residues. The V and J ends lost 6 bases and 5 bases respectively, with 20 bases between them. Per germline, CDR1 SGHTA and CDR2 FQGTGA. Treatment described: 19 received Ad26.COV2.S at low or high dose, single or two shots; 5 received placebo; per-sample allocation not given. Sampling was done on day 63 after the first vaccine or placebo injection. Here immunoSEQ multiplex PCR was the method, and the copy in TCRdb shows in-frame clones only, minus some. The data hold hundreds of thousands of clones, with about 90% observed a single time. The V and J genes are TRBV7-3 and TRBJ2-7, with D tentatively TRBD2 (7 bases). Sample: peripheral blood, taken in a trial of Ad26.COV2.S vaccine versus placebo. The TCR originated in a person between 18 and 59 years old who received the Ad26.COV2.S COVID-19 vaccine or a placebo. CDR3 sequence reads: CASSAGALGSHEQYF. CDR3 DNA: TGTGCCAGCAGTGCGGGGGCCTTAGGTTCCCACGAGCAGTACTTC.